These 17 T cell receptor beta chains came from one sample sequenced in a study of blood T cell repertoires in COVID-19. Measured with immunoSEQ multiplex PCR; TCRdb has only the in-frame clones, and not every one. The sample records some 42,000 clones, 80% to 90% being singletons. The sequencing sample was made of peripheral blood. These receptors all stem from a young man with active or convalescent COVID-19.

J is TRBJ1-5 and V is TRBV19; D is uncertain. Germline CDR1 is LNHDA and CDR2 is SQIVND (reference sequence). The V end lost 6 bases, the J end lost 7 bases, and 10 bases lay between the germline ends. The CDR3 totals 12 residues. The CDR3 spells CASREGLQPQHF. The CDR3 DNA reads TGTGCCAGTAGGGAGGGTTTGCAGCCCCAGCATTTT.

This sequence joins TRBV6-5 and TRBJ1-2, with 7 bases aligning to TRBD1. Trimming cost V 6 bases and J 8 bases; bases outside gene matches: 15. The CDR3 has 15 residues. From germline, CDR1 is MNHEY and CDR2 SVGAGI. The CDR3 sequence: CASRQRRTGDKGYTF. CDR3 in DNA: TGTGCCAGCAGACAGAGACGTACAGGGGATAAAGGCTACACCTTC.

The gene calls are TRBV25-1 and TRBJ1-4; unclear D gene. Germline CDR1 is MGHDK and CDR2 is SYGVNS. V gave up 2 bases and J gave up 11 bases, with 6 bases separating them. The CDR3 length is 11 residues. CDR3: CASSEGFKLFF. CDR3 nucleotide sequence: TGTGCCAGCAGTGAAGGCTTCAAACTGTTTTTT.

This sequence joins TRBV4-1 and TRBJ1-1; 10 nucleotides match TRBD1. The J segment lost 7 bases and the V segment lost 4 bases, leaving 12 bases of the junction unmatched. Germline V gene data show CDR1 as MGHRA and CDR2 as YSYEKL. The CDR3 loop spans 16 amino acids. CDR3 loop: CASSLGLTGGTIEAFF. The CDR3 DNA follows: TGCGCCAGCAGCCTGGGCCTGACAGGGGGCACAATTGAAGCTTTCTTT.

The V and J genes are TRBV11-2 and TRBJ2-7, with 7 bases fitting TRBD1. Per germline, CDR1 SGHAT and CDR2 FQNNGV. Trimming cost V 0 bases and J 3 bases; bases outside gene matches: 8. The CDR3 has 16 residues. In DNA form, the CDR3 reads TGTGCCAGCAGCTTAGATGTATTTAGGACAGGCTACGAGCAGTACTTC. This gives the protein CASSLDVFRTGYEQYF. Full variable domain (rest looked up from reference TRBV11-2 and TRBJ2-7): EAGVAQSPRYKIIEKRQSVAFWCNPISGHATLYWYQQILGQGPKLLIQFQNNGVVDDSQLPKDRFSAERLKGVDSTLKIQPAKLEDSAVYLCASSLDVFRTGYEQYFGPGTRLTVT.

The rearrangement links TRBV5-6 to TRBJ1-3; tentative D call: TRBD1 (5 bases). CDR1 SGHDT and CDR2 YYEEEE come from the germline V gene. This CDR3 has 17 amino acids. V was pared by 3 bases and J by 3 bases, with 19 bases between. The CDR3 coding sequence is TGTGCCAGCAGCTCCCTCCGGGGAGGGACTTTTGGAAACACCATATATTTT. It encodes CASSSLRGGTFGNTIYF.

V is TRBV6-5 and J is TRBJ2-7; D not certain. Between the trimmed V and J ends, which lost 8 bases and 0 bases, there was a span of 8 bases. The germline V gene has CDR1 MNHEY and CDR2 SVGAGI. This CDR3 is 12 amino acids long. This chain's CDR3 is CASSGNSYEQYF. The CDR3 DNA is TGTGCCAGCTCAGGAAACTCCTACGAGCAGTACTTC.

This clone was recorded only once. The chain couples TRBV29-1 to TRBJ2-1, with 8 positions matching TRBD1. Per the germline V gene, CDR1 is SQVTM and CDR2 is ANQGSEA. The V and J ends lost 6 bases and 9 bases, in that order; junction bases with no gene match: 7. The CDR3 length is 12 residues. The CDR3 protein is CSVDRTGSEQFF. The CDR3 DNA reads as TGCAGCGTGGACCGGACAGGGAGTGAGCAGTTCTTC.

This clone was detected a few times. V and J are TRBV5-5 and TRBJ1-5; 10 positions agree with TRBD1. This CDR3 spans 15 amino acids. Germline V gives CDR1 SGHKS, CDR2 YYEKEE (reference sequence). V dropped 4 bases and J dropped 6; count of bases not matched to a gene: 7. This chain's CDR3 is CASSVTGGQVQPQHF. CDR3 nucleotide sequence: TGTGCCAGCAGCGTGACAGGGGGCCAGGTTCAGCCCCAGCATTTT.

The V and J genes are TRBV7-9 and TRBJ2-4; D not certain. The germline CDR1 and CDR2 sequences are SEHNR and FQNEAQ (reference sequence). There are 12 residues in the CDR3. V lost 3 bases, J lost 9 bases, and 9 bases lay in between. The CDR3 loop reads CASSLSSSIQYF. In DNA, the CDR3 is TGTGCCAGCAGCTTGAGTAGTAGCATTCAGTACTTC. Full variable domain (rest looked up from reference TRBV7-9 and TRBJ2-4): DTGVSQNPRHKITKRGQNVTFRCDPISEHNRLYWYRQTLGQGPEFLTYFQNEAQLEKSRLLSDRFSAERPKGSFSTLEIQRTEQGDSAMYLCASSLSSSIQYFGAGTRLSVL.

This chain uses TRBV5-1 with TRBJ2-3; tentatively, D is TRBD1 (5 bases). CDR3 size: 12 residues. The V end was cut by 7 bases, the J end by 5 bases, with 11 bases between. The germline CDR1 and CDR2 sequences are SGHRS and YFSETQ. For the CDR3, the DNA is TGCGCCAGCTCCCAGGGAAGAGATACGCAGTATTTT. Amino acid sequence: CASSQGRDTQYF.

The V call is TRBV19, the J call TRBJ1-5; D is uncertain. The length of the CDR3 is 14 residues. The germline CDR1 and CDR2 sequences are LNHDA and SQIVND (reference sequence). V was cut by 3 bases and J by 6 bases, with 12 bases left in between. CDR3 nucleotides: TGTGCCAGTAGTATGGACTCTCGAAGTCAGCCCCAGCATTTT. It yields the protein CASSMDSRSQPQHF. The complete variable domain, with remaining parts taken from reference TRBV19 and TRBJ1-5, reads DGGITQSPKYLFRKEGQNVTLSCEQNLNHDAMYWYRQDPGQGLRLIYYSQIVNDFQKGDIAEGYSVSREKKESFPLTVTSAQKNPTAFYLCASSMDSRSQPQHFGDGTRLSIL.

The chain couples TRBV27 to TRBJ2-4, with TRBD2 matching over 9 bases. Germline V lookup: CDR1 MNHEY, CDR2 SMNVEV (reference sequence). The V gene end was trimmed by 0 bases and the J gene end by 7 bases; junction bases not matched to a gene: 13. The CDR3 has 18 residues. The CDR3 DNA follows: TGTGCCAGCAGTTTATCGTTTCGCGGGGGGGCCCCCGGGAACATTCAGTACTTC. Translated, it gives CASSLSFRGGAPGNIQYF.

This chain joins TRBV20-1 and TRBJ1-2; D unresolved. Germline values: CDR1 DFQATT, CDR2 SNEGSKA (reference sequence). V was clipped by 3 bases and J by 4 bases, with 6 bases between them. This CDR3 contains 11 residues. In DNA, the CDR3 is TGCAGTGCTAGGGACTTCTATGGCTACACCTTC. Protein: CSARDFYGYTF.

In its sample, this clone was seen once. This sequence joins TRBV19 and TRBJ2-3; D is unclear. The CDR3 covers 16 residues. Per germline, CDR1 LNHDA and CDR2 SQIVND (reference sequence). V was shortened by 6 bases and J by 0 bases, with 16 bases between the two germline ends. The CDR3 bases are TGTGCCAGTAGCCCAAAGGCCCAGACTAGCACAGATACGCAGTATTTT. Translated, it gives CASSPKAQTSTDTQYF.

The CDR3 region is CASSISHYGYTF. The CDR3 DNA reads as TGTGCCAGTAGTATTTCTCACTATGGCTACACCTTC. V usage is TRBV19 and J usage is TRBJ1-2; D is unclear. Germline V gene sequence: CDR1 LNHDA, CDR2 SQIVND (reference sequence). The CDR3 is 12 residues long. V was cut by 3 bases and J by 3 bases, with 5 bases left in between.

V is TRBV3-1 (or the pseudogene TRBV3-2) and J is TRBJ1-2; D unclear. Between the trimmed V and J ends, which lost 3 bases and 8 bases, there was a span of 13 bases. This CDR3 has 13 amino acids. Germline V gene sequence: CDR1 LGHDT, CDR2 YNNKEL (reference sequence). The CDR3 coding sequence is TGTGCCAGCAGCCAGGAGACGGGAGGCGGCTACACCTTC. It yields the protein CASSQETGGGYTF.